Presented here are 30 T cell receptor beta chains from one specimen sequenced in a study of T-cell memory formation after mild COVID-19. Via MiXCR, TCRdb re-called the 5' RACE reads, giving one row per CDR3 protein. The sample has about 340,000 distinct CDR3 sequences, around 13% seen once. The sequencing input was PBMCs or a T cell subset sorted from them (not recorded which). The receptors here all came from a man between 18 and 35 years old who had mild COVID-19 (a few samples of this study predate the infection). Cell type and time point are not known.

In this sample, this clonotype turned up many times. The chain employs TRBV7-9 and TRBJ2-1; D is unclear. With 3 bases removed from V and 7 bases from J, the gap between germline ends came to 4 bases. Germline lookup yields CDR1 SEHNR and CDR2 FQNEAQ (reference sequence). CDR3 size: 11 residues. The DNA of the CDR3 is TGTGCCAGCAGCTTTGTTAATGAGCAGTTCTTC. Protein product: CASSFVNEQFF. The whole variable domain, filled in from reference TRBV7-9 and TRBJ2-1, reads DTGVSQNPRHKITKRGQNVTFRCDPISEHNRLYWYRQTLGQGPEFLTYFQNEAQLEKSRLLSDRFSAERPKGSFSTLEIQRTEQGDSAMYLCASSFVNEQFFGPGTRLTVL.

This clonotype was picked up many times. The rearrangement joins TRBV5-1 to TRBJ2-5; 7 positions agree with TRBD1. The germline V gene encodes CDR1 SGHRS and CDR2 YFSETQ. The trim removed 5 bases at V and 3 bases at J, leaving 7 bases unmatched. The CDR3 spans 14 residues. The CDR3: CASRPLGTEETQYF. The CDR3, as DNA: TGCGCCAGCAGACCTCTCGGGACAGAAGAGACCCAGTACTTC.

The chain is built from TRBV20-1 and TRBJ1-4; a weak D match, TRBD1 (6 bases). The CDR3 extends over 14 amino acids. The germline V gene encodes CDR1 DFQATT and CDR2 SNEGSKA (reference sequence). The germline V and J ends were trimmed by 6 bases and 0 bases, with 11 bases remaining between them. CDR3 amino acids: CSATTGPTNEKLFF. The CDR3 region has the DNA TGCAGTGCGACGACAGGACCAACTAATGAAAAACTGTTTTTT.

CDR3 nucleotides: TGTGCCAGCAGCGTAGGAGGGGGGCTCCTCGGGGCCAACGTCCTGACTTTC. It is translated as CASSVGGGLLGANVLTF. The chain employs TRBV9 and TRBJ2-6; D may match TRBD1 or TRBD2 (6 bases each). This CDR3 has 17 residues. Germline-derived CDR1 and CDR2 are SGDLS and YYNGEE. V lost 0 bases and J 4 bases, leaving 14 bases between the germline ends.

This clonotype was seen a few times. The chain employs TRBV5-6 and TRBJ2-2; possibly TRBD1 for D (6 bases). The CDR3 extends over 14 amino acids. The V end was cut by 1 base, the J end by 5 bases, with 9 bases between. CDR1 SGHDT and CDR2 YYEEEE come from the germline V gene. For the CDR3, the DNA is TGTGCCAGCAGCTTGAGGGGGATAACCGGGGAGCTGTTTTTT. Protein product: CASSLRGITGELFF.

The CDR3 region is CASSPETSGAYEQFF. The CDR3 DNA follows: TGTGCCAGCAGCCCCGAGACTAGCGGGGCCTATGAGCAGTTCTTC. This sequence joins TRBV7-6 and TRBJ2-1; 11 bases fit TRBD2. Germline CDR1 and CDR2: SGHVS and FNYEAQ. The CDR3 spans 15 residues. Trimming cost V 5 bases and J 8 bases; bases outside gene matches: 8.

V gene TRBV6-5 combines with J gene TRBJ2-3, with 8 nucleotides matching TRBD2. The V and J ends lost 0 bases and 3 bases, in that order; junction bases with no gene match: 8. The CDR3 sequence is 17 residues long. Germline lookup yields CDR1 MNHEY and CDR2 SVGAGI. The chain's CDR3 is CASSYSQRGIGTDTQYF. CDR3 nucleotide sequence: TGTGCCAGCAGTTACTCCCAGCGGGGGATCGGGACAGATACGCAGTATTTT.

This chain joins TRBV21-1 and TRBJ2-5; TRBD1 is the table's D call, not checked against the DNA. TRBV21-1 is shown as a pseudogene. CDR3 length: 14 residues. The CDR3 here is CASSNSGQQETQYF. The CDR3 DNA reads as TGTGCCAGCAGCAATTCGGGACAGCAAGAGACCCAGTACTTC.

This clonotype was counted only a few times. The rearrangement links TRBV29-1 to TRBJ2-7, with TRBD1 matching over 10 bases. CDR3 length equals 13 residues. The V gene's germline CDR1 is SQVTM and CDR2 ANQGSEA. The CDR3 is CSAGRTGGYEQYF. CDR3 sequence (DNA): TGCAGTGCAGGGAGGACAGGGGGCTACGAGCAGTACTTC.

This clonotype appeared a few times. This chain connects TRBV6-5 to TRBJ1-1, with a possible D match to TRBD1 (6 bases). Trimming stripped 7 bases from V and 0 bases from J, with 15 bases between. The CDR3 contains 15 residues. The germline CDR1 and CDR2 sequences are MNHEY and SVGAGI. CDR3 amino acids: CASTKGGGMNTEAFF. DNA of the CDR3: TGTGCCAGCACAAAGGGGGGGGGAATGAACACTGAAGCTTTCTTT.

This chain links TRBV11-1 with TRBJ1-2; 7 bases line up with TRBD1. The CDR3 runs to 15 residues. Germline V gene lookup returns CDR1 SGHAT and CDR2 FQDESV (reference sequence). Unmatched junction bases numbered 7, after V lost 1 base and J lost 5 bases. CDR3 nucleotide sequence: TGTGCCAGCAGCTTAGGGGCCGGGACAGCTTATGGCTACACCTTC. Amino acid sequence: CASSLGAGTAYGYTF.

The genes are TRBV12-3 or TRBV12-4 and TRBJ2-2; the D gene is possibly TRBD1 (5 bases). V lost 3 bases to trimming and J lost 5 bases, with 16 bases between them. The CDR3 runs 16 residues. The CDR3 DNA follows: TGTGCCAGCAGTTTCGTAAGGGGCTTACGGACCGGGGAGCTGTTTTTT. Its translation: CASSFVRGLRTGELFF.

This clonotype was detected a few times. J is TRBJ1-1 and V is TRBV7-9, with unresolved D. V was clipped by 5 bases and J by 4 bases, with 8 bases between them. This CDR3 contains 12 residues. Germline V gene lookup returns CDR1 SEHNR and CDR2 FQNEAQ (reference sequence). The CDR3 loop reads CASSRGSTEAFF. The DNA of the CDR3 is TGTGCCAGCAGCCGGGGATCCACTGAAGCTTTCTTT.

This clonotype was recorded at least ten times. V and J are TRBV5-1 and TRBJ2-2; D gene ambiguous. The germline gives CDR1 SGHRS, CDR2 YFSETQ. The CDR3 has 13 amino acids. Trimming removed 4 bases at V and 6 bases at J, with 10 bases between. The chain's CDR3 is CASSPPRPGELFF. As DNA, the CDR3 is TGCGCCAGCAGCCCCCCGAGGCCCGGGGAGCTGTTTTTT.

V usage is TRBV5-1 and J usage is TRBJ1-1; TRBD1 aligns across 7 bases. J lost 4 bases, V lost 4 bases, and 7 bases had no gene match. In germline, CDR1 is SGHRS, CDR2 YFSETQ. This CDR3 spans 14 amino acids. CDR3: CASSATGAVTEAFF. The CDR3 bases are TGCGCCAGCAGCGCCACAGGGGCGGTCACTGAAGCTTTCTTT.

In this sample, this clonotype turned up a few times. The V gene is TRBV4-1, the J gene TRBJ1-5; D gene ambiguous. This CDR3 has 14 amino acids. The germline CDR1 and CDR2 sequences are MGHRA and YSYEKL. Trimming shortened V by 1 base and J by 7 bases, and 11 bases separated the two germline ends. CDR3 region: CASSQAPEGQPQHF. In nucleotides, the CDR3 is TGCGCCAGCAGCCAAGCCCCGGAGGGACAGCCCCAGCATTTT.

This clonotype occurred a few times. The V gene is TRBV19, the J gene TRBJ2-5; possible D gene TRBD2, 5 bases. The CDR3 covers 14 residues. Trimming cost V 5 bases and J 0 bases, with 10 bases left between them. Germline CDR1 is LNHDA and CDR2 is SQIVND (reference sequence). CDR3 sequence (DNA): TGTGCCAGTAGTCGCCCGGGGTACCAAGAGACCCAGTACTTC. As protein: CASSRPGYQETQYF.

The chain uses TRBV25-1 and TRBJ1-1, with TRBD1 identical over 11 bases. The CDR3 runs 18 residues. J lost 3 bases, V lost 3 bases, and 12 bases had no gene match. Germline V gives CDR1 MGHDK, CDR2 SYGVNS. In nucleotides, the CDR3 is TGTGCCAGCAGTGATTACGGTGGGGACAGGGGGGGGTACACTGAAGCTTTCTTT. Translated: CASSDYGGDRGGYTEAFF.

The chain couples TRBV29-1 to TRBJ2-1; no clear D. The CDR3 length is 10 residues. The germline V gene has CDR1 SQVTM and CDR2 ANQGSEA. The V gene lost 7 bases and the J gene lost 6 bases, with 7 bases spanning the gap. CDR3 in amino acids: CSADRNEQFF. CDR3 DNA sequence: TGCAGCGCGGACCGCAATGAGCAGTTCTTC.

The chain uses TRBV6-1 and TRBJ2-7, with 12 nucleotides matching TRBD1. After removal of 9 bases from V and 4 bases from J, the junction contained 7 bases not matched to a gene. The CDR3 totals 14 residues. Per germline, CDR1 MNHNS and CDR2 SASEGT. Here the CDR3 reads CASNRDRGRYEQYF. DNA for the CDR3: TGTGCCAGTAACCGGGACAGGGGGCGGTACGAGCAGTACTTC.

J is TRBJ1-2 and V is TRBV29-1; TRBD1 agrees at 7 bases. V shed 2 bases and J 8 bases; nucleotides not matched to a gene: 5. CDR3 length equals 12 residues. Germline V lookup: CDR1 SQVTM, CDR2 ANQGSEA. CDR3 DNA: TGCAGCGTTGAACCACAGGGGAACGGCTACACCTTC. Its translation is CSVEPQGNGYTF.

This clonotype was counted a few times. The chain is built from TRBV5-5 and TRBJ1-4; D gene uncertain. There are 11 residues in the CDR3. V lost 0 bases and J 8 bases, leaving 2 bases between the germline ends. Germline V gives CDR1 SGHKS, CDR2 YYEKEE (reference sequence). The CDR3 spells CASSLVEKLFF. The CDR3 DNA follows: TGTGCCAGCAGCTTGGTCGAAAAACTGTTTTTT.

J is TRBJ2-7 and V is TRBV2; 10 bases are shared with TRBD1. Germline CDR1 and CDR2: SNHLY and FYNNEI. The CDR3 consists of 14 residues. Trimming cost V 6 bases and J 5 bases; bases outside gene matches: 7. CDR3 nucleotide sequence: TGTGCCAGCAGCCCCGGGACAGGGGCCGACGAGCAGTACTTC. This translates into CASSPGTGADEQYF.

The rearrangement uses TRBV20-1 and TRBJ2-7; unclear D gene. This CDR3 spans 14 amino acids. Germline values: CDR1 DFQATT, CDR2 SNEGSKA (reference sequence). Trimming cost V 0 bases and J 2 bases, with 11 bases left between them. CDR3 protein: CSARDRLGAYEQYF. The CDR3 bases are TGCAGTGCTAGAGATCGACTGGGCGCCTACGAGCAGTACTTC.

This clonotype was picked up many times. V is TRBV6-2 or TRBV6-3 and J is TRBJ2-2; D unresolved. The CDR3 loop spans 14 amino acids. The germline gives CDR1 MNHEY, CDR2 SVGEGT. V lost 7 bases to trimming and J lost 1 base, with 10 bases between them. The CDR3 reads CASNFNWNTGELFF. CDR3 DNA: TGTGCCAGCAATTTTAACTGGAACACCGGGGAGCTGTTTTTT.

This clonotype was found a few times. The genes are TRBV9 and TRBJ2-2; D is undetermined. With 0 bases removed from V and 7 bases from J, the gap between germline ends came to 13 bases. The CDR3 has 15 residues. CDR1 SGDLS and CDR2 YYNGEE come from the germline V gene. The CDR3 loop is CASSVVAESFGELFF. The DNA for the CDR3 is TGTGCCAGCAGCGTAGTCGCCGAATCTTTCGGGGAGCTGTTTTTT.

V usage is TRBV4-3 and J usage is TRBJ1-1; a weak D match, TRBD1 (6 bases). The CDR3 runs 15 residues. Trimming pared 4 bases from V and 11 bases from J, leaving 23 bases between. From germline, CDR1 is LGHNA and CDR2 YSLEER. CDR3 protein: CASSRISGGPLPAFF. The CDR3 region has the DNA TGCGCCAGCAGCCGAATTTCGGGGGGGCCCCTCCCGGCTTTCTTT.

This clonotype has only a few counts. V and J are TRBV7-9 and TRBJ2-1, with 7 bases identical to TRBD1. The CDR3 covers 15 residues. Germline assignment: CDR1 SEHNR and CDR2 FQNEAQ (reference sequence). The ends lost 5 bases at V and 6 bases at J; junction bases unmatched: 10. In DNA form, the CDR3 reads TGTGCCAGCAGCCCTCGTGACAGGGAGAGCAATGAGCAGTTCTTC. Translated: CASSPRDRESNEQFF. Variable domain in full (rest from reference TRBV7-9 and TRBJ2-1): DTGVSQNPRHKITKRGQNVTFRCDPISEHNRLYWYRQTLGQGPEFLTYFQNEAQLEKSRLLSDRFSAERPKGSFSTLEIQRTEQGDSAMYLCASSPRDRESNEQFFGPGTRLTVL.

This clonotype came up a few times. CDR3 loop: CASSLTGGLNIQYF. The CDR3 DNA is TGTGCCAGCAGCTTAACAGGGGGCCTAAACATTCAGTACTTC. This chain joins TRBV7-3 and TRBJ2-4; 7 positions agree with TRBD1. V shed 0 bases, J shed 6 bases, and the junction held 2 bases outside the gene matches. Germline values: CDR1 SGHTA, CDR2 FQGTGA. The CDR3 sequence is 14 residues long.

V is TRBV21-1 and J is TRBJ1-5; the table's D call, TRBD1, has no DNA check behind it. TRBV21-1 is annotated as a pseudogene. The CDR3 extends over 13 amino acids. CDR3 DNA sequence: TGTGCCAGCACCATGGGGGGTTCGCAGCCCCAGCATTTT. It is translated as CASTMGGSQPQHF.